The clone carrying this TCR beta chain was detected once. The CDR3 runs to 12 residues. V lost 1 base and J lost 11; bases outside the gene matches: 4. Germline CDR1 and CDR2: SEHNR and FQNEAQ (reference sequence). Profiled with immunoSEQ multiplex PCR; TCRdb holds only in-frame clones, not every one. This sample has more than 250,000 clones, with more than 85% found just once. This sample is drawn from a study of T cell responses to AZD1222 COVID-19 vaccine. The sample consisted of peripheral blood, taken on day 0 of AZD1222 vaccination. The receptor comes from an adult in good health. The V call is TRBV7-9, the J call TRBJ1-1, with 7 bases lining up with TRBD1. The CDR3 nucleotides read TGTGCCAGCAGCTTAGAGACAGGGCGGGCTTTCTTT. It encodes CASSLETGRAFF.